The 10 T cell receptor beta chains listed next were all sequenced from one sample in a study of cytomegalovirus exposure and HLA in healthy donors. In the PCR, 60 Vbeta and 13 Jbeta primers were used. The data were produced by immunoSEQ multiplex PCR, yet TCRdb's version contains in-frame clones alone and is incomplete. The data contain 150,000 to 200,000 clones, roughly 80% of them seen just once; the ten biggest clones take up about 0.77%. Source material: PBMCs. The receptors shown here come from a woman in her late teens or twenties in good health and CMV-seronegative.

The CDR3 is CASRAQDRGLYEQYF. In nucleotides, the CDR3 is TGCGCCAGCAGAGCCCAGGACAGGGGGCTCTACGAGCAGTACTTC. The gene calls are TRBV5-1 and TRBJ2-7, with 11 bases lining up with TRBD1. V shed 5 bases, J shed 3 bases, and the junction held 7 bases outside the gene matches. The germline V gene encodes CDR1 SGHRS and CDR2 YFSETQ. The CDR3 is made up of 15 amino acids.

In this sample, this clone turned up once. The chain combines TRBV7-3 with TRBJ2-5; no clear D. Germline CDR1 and CDR2: SGHTA and FQGTGA. Between the trimmed V and J ends, which lost 2 bases and 7 bases, there was a span of 8 bases. The CDR3 is 12 amino acids. The CDR3 protein is CASSLEFGTQYF. DNA of the CDR3: TGTGCCAGCAGCTTAGAGTTTGGGACCCAGTACTTC.

This chain links TRBV6-1 with TRBJ1-2; TRBD1 agrees at 8 bases. The CDR3 sequence is 13 residues long. Germline V lookup: CDR1 MNHNS, CDR2 SASEGT. Trimming at V came to 6 bases and at J to 3 bases, leaving 3 bases not matched to a gene. The CDR3 region has the DNA TGTGCCAGCAGAACGACAGGGGACTATGGCTACACCTTC. Its protein is CASRTTGDYGYTF.

The V call is TRBV9, the J call TRBJ2-3; TRBD2 matches at 8 bases. Germline V CDR1 and CDR2: SGDLS, YYNGEE. V dropped 2 bases and J dropped 6; count of bases not matched to a gene: 11. This CDR3 spans 16 amino acids. The CDR3 bases are TGTGCCAGCAGCGTGAGGGGCGCGGGGGGTCCGGATACGCAGTATTTT. Protein sequence: CASSVRGAGGPDTQYF.

The chain has TRBV6-1 and TRBJ1-1; 10 nucleotides match TRBD1. The V and J ends lost 0 bases and 10 bases, in that order; junction bases with no gene match: 2. The length of the CDR3 is 13 residues. Germline CDR1 reads MNHNS; CDR2 reads SASEGT. DNA for the CDR3: TGTGCCAGCAGTGAAGCCCGGACAGGGGGAGCTTTCTTT. The encoded protein is CASSEARTGGAFF.

This clone has more than one count but fewer than ten. The chain is built from TRBV4-3 and TRBJ1-4; 8 nucleotides align to TRBD1. The junction had 7 bases not matched to a gene; V was cut back by 2 bases and J by 8 bases. The CDR3 has 15 residues. Germline assignment: CDR1 LGHNA and CDR2 YSLEER. CDR3 in amino acids: CASSQTTGVGEKLFF. The DNA for the CDR3 is TGCGCCAGCAGCCAAACGACAGGGGTTGGGGAAAAACTGTTTTTT.

The rearrangement joins TRBV5-5 to TRBJ2-5; 7 bases agree with TRBD1. Trimming took 4 bases from V and 2 from J; bases not matched to a gene: 11. This CDR3 has 16 residues. Germline V gene sequence: CDR1 SGHKS, CDR2 YYEKEE (reference sequence). In DNA, the CDR3 is TGTGCCAGCAGCCCAGGTCCGGGACAGAATCAAGAGACCCAGTACTTC. It specifies CASSPGPGQNQETQYF.

V and J are TRBV2 and TRBJ2-7; TRBD1 is a possible D gene (6 bases). V was trimmed by 7 bases and J by 3 bases, leaving 10 bases between them. The CDR3 runs 12 residues. The V gene's germline CDR1 is SNHLY and CDR2 FYNNEI. DNA for the CDR3: TGTGCCAGCACGGGCAGGGGCTACGAGCAGTACTTC. It translates to CASTGRGYEQYF.

The CDR3 DNA reads as TGTGCCAGCAGCTTAATCCTAGGGGTTCGCGAGCAGTACTTC. It encodes CASSLILGVREQYF. The chain uses TRBV11-2 and TRBJ2-7, with TRBD1 as a possible D gene (5 bases). The CDR3 loop spans 14 amino acids. Trimming shortened V by 2 bases and J by 6 bases, and 14 bases separated the two germline ends. Germline CDR1 reads SGHAT; CDR2 reads FQNNGV.

This clone showed up just once. The chain recombines TRBV11-2 with TRBJ2-4; TRBD2 might be the D (6 bases). V was cut by 3 bases and J by 6 bases, with 6 bases left in between. This CDR3 comprises 12 residues. Germline CDR1 is SGHAT and CDR2 is FQNNGV. The CDR3, as DNA: TGTGCCAGCAGCTTCGGGGGAAACATTCAGTACTTC. This translates into CASSFGGNIQYF. Full variable domain (rest looked up from reference TRBV11-2 and TRBJ2-4): EAGVAQSPRYKIIEKRQSVAFWCNPISGHATLYWYQQILGQGPKLLIQFQNNGVVDDSQLPKDRFSAERLKGVDSTLKIQPAKLEDSAVYLCASSFGGNIQYFGAGTRLSVL.